This T cell receptor beta chain originates from a study of blood T cell repertoires in COVID-19. Study information: COVID-19 samples from acute and convalescent phases originated in the United States, Italy and Spain.

Some clones are missing from TCRdb's copy, which holds only in-frame ones; the method was immunoSEQ multiplex PCR. The sample has a few hundred thousand clones, approximately 90% seen once. This sequence originates from a man aged 18 to 30 with active or convalescent COVID-19. Sequenced: peripheral blood.

As DNA, the CDR3 is TGTGCCAGCAGCCCGGCCAGGGCTAGCGGGAGAGACAATGAGCAGTTCTTC. Protein product: CASSPARASGRDNEQFF. The chain combines TRBV3-1 (or the pseudogene TRBV3-2) with TRBJ2-1; 10 bases match TRBD2. CDR1 and CDR2 (germline): LGHDT, YNNKEL (reference sequence). V was pared by 4 bases and J by 5 bases, with 11 bases of the junction left unmatched. This CDR3 spans 17 amino acids.